Described below is a single T cell receptor (beta chain) sequence and its context. CDR3 length equals 15 residues. Germline V gene sequence: CDR1 MRHNA, CDR2 SNTAGT. V shed 7 bases and J shed 6 bases, with 20 bases lying between them. The data belong to a study of blood T cell repertoires in COVID-19. Across the study: T cells, B-cell-depleted T cells, or PBMCs supplied cDNA or gDNA.

Under the authors' procedure: Estimated nucleated cell counts came from reference gene primer amplification. Assay used: immunoSEQ multiplex PCR; TCRdb lists only in-frame clones, some missing. V, J and clone size are those of that table, while D and trimming were read from the DNA. The sample yields 150,000 to 200,000 clones, roughly four fifths seen once. This TCR was recovered from a human donor in a cohort sampled during active COVID-19. What was sequenced was peripheral blood. The chain joins TRBV6-4 to TRBJ2-3; possible D gene TRBD2, 6 bases. CDR3 region: CASKIAAGASDTQYF. The CDR3 coding sequence is TGTGCCAGCAAGATAGCGGCCGGGGCCTCGGATACGCAGTATTTT.